These 23 T cell receptor beta chains came from one sample sequenced in a study of T cell responses to AZD1222 COVID-19 vaccine. Using immunoSEQ multiplex PCR, the repertoire was profiled, and TCRdb retains in-frame clones only, with some absent. The data contain some 150,000 clones, 80% to 90% of them singletons. The starting material was peripheral blood, obtained on day 0 of AZD1222 vaccination. These receptor sequences come from an adult in good health.

The chain joins TRBV11-2 to TRBJ2-7, with D hard to call. Germline V gene data show CDR1 as SGHAT and CDR2 as FQNNGV. V dropped 0 bases and J dropped 5 bases, with 5 bases sitting between them. The CDR3 contains 12 residues. This CDR3 is CASSLDRNEQYF. As DNA, the CDR3 is TGTGCCAGCAGCTTAGATCGGAACGAGCAGTACTTC.

This chain joins TRBV14 and TRBJ1-2; D call uncertain. Germline V gives CDR1 SGHDN, CDR2 FVKESK. The CDR3 runs 14 residues. V was cut by 0 bases and J by 2 bases, with 7 bases left in between. CDR3 DNA sequence: TGTGCCAGCAGCCAAGATGTGGGAAACTATGGCTACACCTTC. Protein product: CASSQDVGNYGYTF. The full variable domain, its missing parts supplied by reference TRBV14 and TRBJ1-2, is EAGVTQFPSHSVIEKGQTVTLRCDPISGHDNLYWYRRVMGKEIKFLLHFVKESKQDESGMPNNRFLAERTGGTYSTLKVQPAELEDSGVYFCASSQDVGNYGYTFGSGTRLTVV.

As for this clone: Distinct nucleotide sequences in the sample also encode this CDR3. The chain has TRBV6-2 or TRBV6-3 and TRBJ1-1; D ambiguous. From germline, CDR1 is MNHEY and CDR2 SVGEGT. V dropped 5 bases and J dropped 4 bases, with 5 bases sitting between them. The CDR3 covers 11 residues. The CDR3 nucleotides are TGTGCCAGCAGTCAAGGCACTGAAGCTTTCTTT. Protein product: CASSQGTEAFF.

The chain has TRBV18 and TRBJ2-1, with a weak D call TRBD1 (6 bases). The CDR3 contains 16 residues. V was clipped by 4 bases and J by 12 bases, with 25 bases between them. Per germline, CDR1 KGHSH and CDR2 LQKENI. The CDR3 here is CASSRATGTAPQGQFF. Here the CDR3 DNA reads TGTGCCAGCTCACGCGCGACAGGCACAGCCCCTCAGGGGCAGTTCTTC.

The rearrangement uses TRBV3-1 (or the pseudogene TRBV3-2) and TRBJ1-2; 9 bases match TRBD1. The junction had 8 bases not matched to a gene; V was cut back by 5 bases and J by 4 bases. This CDR3 region has 15 residues. CDR1 is LGHDT and CDR2 is YNNKEL in the germline V gene (reference sequence). CDR3 bases: TGTGCCAGCAGCTGGCACAGGGGGCGAGGCTATGGCTACACCTTC. Its protein is CASSWHRGRGYGYTF.

The chain joins TRBV12-3 or TRBV12-4 to TRBJ1-2; D may be TRBD1 (6 bases). CDR3 length equals 13 residues. Trimming stripped 7 bases from V and 8 bases from J, with 17 bases between. The CDR3 nucleotides read TGTGCCAGCACCAGGGGCAGGGCAGACGGCTACACCTTC. It specifies CASTRGRADGYTF.

V usage is TRBV5-6 and J usage is TRBJ1-5; no clear D. The CDR3 consists of 13 residues. Germline V gene lookup returns CDR1 SGHDT and CDR2 YYEEEE. Trimming left V 4 bases short and J 4 bases short, with 9 bases between. The CDR3 reads CASSLTGNQPQHF. As DNA, the CDR3 is TGTGCCAGCAGCCTCACCGGGAATCAGCCCCAGCATTTT. Looking up the rest from reference TRBV5-6 and TRBJ1-5 gives the full variable domain: DAGVTQSPTHLIKTRGQQVTLRCSPKSGHDTVSWYQQALGQGPQFIFQYYEEEERQRGNFPDRFSGHQFPNYSSELNVNALLLGDSALYLCASSLTGNQPQHFGDGTRLSIL.

The chain combines TRBV6-2 or TRBV6-3 with TRBJ1-5; TRBD1 agrees at 10 bases. After removal of 2 bases from V and 1 base from J, the junction contained 8 bases not matched to a gene. The CDR3 is 18 residues long. The germline V gene encodes CDR1 MNHEY and CDR2 SVGEGT. CDR3 amino acids: CASSYLSGQGLSNQPQHF. Written as DNA, the CDR3 is TGTGCCAGCAGTTACCTCTCGGGACAGGGGTTGAGCAATCAGCCCCAGCATTTT.

The rearrangement uses TRBV4-3 and TRBJ1-4, with D possibly being TRBD1 (6 bases). Germline V gene sequence: CDR1 LGHNA, CDR2 YSLEER. There are 16 residues in the CDR3. V gave up 5 bases and J gave up 7 bases, with 20 bases separating them. CDR3 region: CASSAQGTRDGEKLFF. CDR3 coding DNA: TGCGCCAGCAGCGCACAGGGAACCAGGGATGGTGAAAAACTGTTTTTT.

The chain recombines TRBV19 with TRBJ2-1; D is ambiguous. V was pared by 5 bases and J by 5 bases, with 13 bases between. Germline assignment: CDR1 LNHDA and CDR2 SQIVND (reference sequence). The CDR3 contains 14 residues. The CDR3 reads CASSQVGPNNEQFF. The CDR3 DNA reads TGTGCCAGTAGTCAGGTCGGGCCCAACAATGAGCAGTTCTTC.

The chain joins TRBV9 to TRBJ1-2; 10 bases match TRBD1. This CDR3 is 13 amino acids long. Germline V gene data show CDR1 as SGDLS and CDR2 as YYNGEE. Trimming at V came to 3 bases and at J to 8 bases, leaving 4 bases not matched to a gene. In DNA, the CDR3 is TGTGCCAGCAGCGGGACAGGGGGTATCGGCTACACCTTC. Translation: CASSGTGGIGYTF.

This rearrangement joins TRBV2 to TRBJ2-4; D unclear. Looked up from germline, CDR1 is SNHLY and CDR2 is FYNNEI. The V end lost 3 bases, the J end lost 3 bases, and 9 bases lay between the germline ends. The CDR3 extends over 14 amino acids. CDR3: CASSDPQLKNIQYF. CDR3 DNA: TGTGCCAGCAGTGACCCCCAGCTCAAAAACATTCAGTACTTC.

This rearrangement joins TRBV19 to TRBJ1-1; weak D call: TRBD1 (6 bases). The CDR3 totals 19 residues. V shed 2 bases and J shed 0 bases, with 22 bases lying between them. Germline loops: CDR1 LNHDA, CDR2 SQIVND (reference sequence). CDR3 region: CASSISPAGAVGLNTEAFF. The CDR3 DNA follows: TGTGCCAGTAGTATATCCCCAGCAGGGGCCGTGGGGTTGAACACTGAAGCTTTCTTT.

The V call is TRBV5-4, the J call TRBJ2-7; 9 bases align to TRBD1. Unmatched junction bases numbered 7, after V lost 4 bases and J lost 5 bases. The CDR3 is 14 amino acids. Germline CDR1 is SGHNT and CDR2 is YYREEE (reference sequence). The CDR3 spells CASSAGTGRNEQYF. The CDR3 region has the DNA TGTGCCAGCAGCGCCGGGACAGGGAGAAACGAGCAGTACTTC.

The gene calls are TRBV11-2 and TRBJ1-6; D is uncertain. Germline lookup yields CDR1 SGHAT and CDR2 FQNNGV. V was trimmed by 4 bases and J by 5 bases, leaving 12 bases between them. CDR3 size: 15 residues. The DNA of the CDR3 is TGTGCCAGCAGCTCGAATGTTCGGAATAATTCACCCCTCCACTTT. Its protein is CASSSNVRNNSPLHF.

The V gene is TRBV6-1, the J gene TRBJ1-1, with D unclear. The CDR3 loop spans 16 amino acids. Trimming took 6 bases from V and 1 from J, leaving 18 bases between them. Germline V CDR1 and CDR2: MNHNS, SASEGT. The CDR3 DNA sequence: TGTGCCAGCAGCGAACACCGGGCCTCAGCGAACACTGAAGCTTTCTTT. Amino acid sequence: CASSEHRASANTEAFF.

The chain recombines TRBV19 with TRBJ1-5; D remains ambiguous. Trimming stripped 3 bases from V and 7 bases from J, with 13 bases between. The V gene's germline CDR1 is LNHDA and CDR2 SQIVND (reference sequence). The CDR3 extends over 14 amino acids. The CDR3 loop is CASSIRAGGQPQHF. CDR3 nucleotides: TGTGCCAGTAGTATTCGGGCCGGCGGCCAGCCCCAGCATTTT. Full variable domain (rest looked up from reference TRBV19 and TRBJ1-5): DGGITQSPKYLFRKEGQNVTLSCEQNLNHDAMYWYRQDPGQGLRLIYYSQIVNDFQKGDIAEGYSVSREKKESFPLTVTSAQKNPTAFYLCASSIRAGGQPQHFGDGTRLSIL.

The V call is TRBV4-1, the J call TRBJ2-7; D call uncertain. This CDR3 contains 18 residues. Germline CDR1 MGHRA, CDR2 YSYEKL. Trimming removed 1 base from V and 4 bases from J, with 23 bases in between. The CDR3 is CASSQGVLSGGSSYEQYF. As DNA, the CDR3 is TGCGCCAGCAGCCAAGGAGTGCTAAGTGGTGGGTCCTCTTACGAGCAGTACTTC.

This chain joins TRBV4-1 and TRBJ2-2; 8 positions match TRBD2. From germline, CDR1 is MGHRA and CDR2 YSYEKL. With V trimmed by 4 bases and J by 0 bases, 16 bases remained unmatched. The CDR3 runs 20 residues. In nucleotides, the CDR3 is TGCGCCAGCAGCCGGAGTAAAGGGACGGCTAGCGGGTCGAACACCGGGGAGCTGTTTTTT. It translates to CASSRSKGTASGSNTGELFF.

This clone was found a few times. Other DNA sequences in this sample translate to the same CDR3. V gene TRBV11-3 combines with J gene TRBJ2-7; TRBD2 might be the D (5 bases). This CDR3 comprises 13 residues. From germline, CDR1 is SGHNT and CDR2 YENEEA. Deletions cut 5 bases from V and 2 bases from J, with 10 bases between. CDR3 nucleotides: TGTGCCAGCAGCCTAACCGGGACCTACGAGCAGTACTTC. Its protein product is CASSLTGTYEQYF.

The count of this clone is one. This rearrangement joins TRBV7-9 to TRBJ2-3, with TRBD2 matching over 7 bases. The CDR3 totals 16 residues. Germline V gives CDR1 SEHNR, CDR2 FQNEAQ (reference sequence). V lost 1 base, J lost 4 bases, and 8 bases stayed unmatched. The CDR3 DNA reads as TGTGCCAGCAGCTTAGGAGGGGCGGGAGCCCCAGATACGCAGTATTTT. Its translation is CASSLGGAGAPDTQYF.

Here the CDR3 reads CASSEEGRTYNEQFF. CDR3 bases: TGTGCCAGCAGTGAAGAGGGCAGGACCTACAATGAGCAGTTCTTC. The chain employs TRBV6-1 and TRBJ2-1; D gene ambiguous. V was clipped by 1 base and J by 2 bases, with 9 bases between them. The CDR3 is 15 residues long. CDR1 MNHNS and CDR2 SASEGT come from the germline V gene.

The rearrangement joins TRBV3-1 (or the pseudogene TRBV3-2) to TRBJ2-5; D is uncertain. Germline V gives CDR1 LGHDT, CDR2 YNNKEL (reference sequence). The V end was cut by 4 bases, the J end by 1 base, with 10 bases between. The CDR3 is made up of 14 amino acids. The CDR3 DNA is TGTGCCAGCAGCCCACGGAATGTCCAAGAGACCCAGTACTTC. Translation gives CASSPRNVQETQYF.